This TCR beta chain was found in a study of cytomegalovirus exposure and HLA in healthy donors. Study-wide results and caveats: High specificity and sensitivity for cytomegalovirus status were reported for the classifier. As a later analysis revealed, the rate of TCR association differed by HLA locus, with DRB1 most and HLA-C fewest.

In the PCR, 60 Vbeta and 13 Jbeta primers were used. Data came from immunoSEQ multiplex PCR; TCRdb stores just in-frame clones and leaves some out. This table holds about 130,000 clones, 85% found once. Germline CDR1 and CDR2: SGHDT and YYEEEE. The CDR3 is 16 residues long. V lost 2 bases, J lost 4 bases, and 3 bases stayed unmatched. Concerning this clone itself: Its antigen is undetermined. Other nucleotide sequences in the sample specify the same CDR3.

Healthy bone marrow donors formed the donor group. The sequencing input was PBMCs. The TCR comes from a woman aged 30 to 39 in good health and CMV-seropositive. The chain carries TRBV5-6 and TRBJ2-2, with 12 bases identical to TRBD2. The CDR3 DNA reads as TGTGCCAGCAGCTTCGGACTAGCGGGACTCACCGGGGAGCTGTTTTTT. Translated: CASSFGLAGLTGELFF.